These 11 T cell receptor beta chains originate from one sample sequenced in a study of T cell repertoires in cytomegalovirus infection. TCRdb called the reads again in MiXCR, with one record for every CDR3 protein. The sample carries 300,000 to 450,000 distinct CDR3 sequences, 15% to 20% recorded once. Sequencing was performed on PBMCs. These receptors came from a human donor in good health (CMV status not recorded). Some clones in this sample may be carry-over from other donors' samples.

The chain couples TRBV12-3 or TRBV12-4 to TRBJ1-1, with 7 bases identical to TRBD1. The junction had 4 bases not matched to a gene; V was cut back by 5 bases and J by 1 base. CDR3 size: 14 residues. The CDR3 nucleotides are TGTGCCAGCAGTCGGGCAGGGGGGAACACTGAAGCTTTCTTT. Protein: CASSRAGGNTEAFF.

The rearrangement links TRBV2 to TRBJ1-6; the D is unclear. V shed 7 bases and J shed 3 bases, with 7 bases lying between them. The CDR3 spans 13 residues. The germline V gene encodes CDR1 SNHLY and CDR2 FYNNEI. The CDR3 coding sequence is TGTGCCAGCACCGGAAACTATAATTCACCCCTCCACTTT. Protein sequence: CASTGNYNSPLHF. Using reference TRBV2 and TRBJ1-6 for the parts outside the CDR3, the full variable domain is EPEVTQTPSHQVTQMGQEVILRCVPISNHLYFYWYRQILGQKVEFLVSFYNNEISEKSEIFDDQFSVERPDGSNFTLKIRSTKLEDSAMYFCASTGNYNSPLHFGNGTRLTVT.

The chain combines TRBV7-8 with TRBJ1-4; TRBD1 is a possible D gene (6 bases). Germline CDR1 reads SGHVS; CDR2 reads FQNEAQ. Trimming cost V 1 base and J 5 bases, with 8 bases left between them. The CDR3 runs to 14 residues. Written as DNA, the CDR3 is TGTGCCAGCAGCTTAGGGACAGTAAATGAAAAACTGTTTTTT. It yields the protein CASSLGTVNEKLFF.

This clonotype was detected ten times or more. The chain carries TRBV7-9 and TRBJ2-1; D is uncertain. V lost 3 bases to trimming and J lost 9 bases, with 9 bases between them. CDR1 and CDR2 (germline): SEHNR, FQNEAQ (reference sequence). The CDR3 is made up of 12 amino acids. CDR3 DNA sequence: TGTGCCAGCAGCTTCGCAGGCGGTGAGCAGTTCTTC. This gives the protein CASSFAGGEQFF.

In its sample, this clonotype was seen many times. The chain carries TRBV5-1 and TRBJ1-2; 10 bases line up with TRBD1. The J segment lost 6 bases and the V segment lost 4 bases, leaving 3 bases of the junction unmatched. The length of the CDR3 is 13 residues. CDR1 and CDR2 from the germline V gene are SGHRS and YFSETQ. CDR3 coding DNA: TGCGCCAGCAGCCTCGGGACAGGGGATGGCTACACCTTC. This sequence encodes CASSLGTGDGYTF.

This clonotype turned up a few times. The J gene is TRBJ1-1, the V gene TRBV10-3; no definite D call. The germline V gene encodes CDR1 ENHRY and CDR2 SYGVKD. Between the trimmed V and J ends, which lost 6 bases and 1 base, there was a span of 9 bases. The length of the CDR3 is 13 residues. For the CDR3, the DNA is TGTGCCATCAGCGCCACATGGAACACTGAAGCTTTCTTT. This codes for CAISATWNTEAFF.

The chain recombines TRBV20-1 with TRBJ2-1; D unresolved. The germline V gene has CDR1 DFQATT and CDR2 SNEGSKA (reference sequence). This CDR3 has 13 residues. Trimming shortened V by 0 bases and J by 5 bases, and 8 bases separated the two germline ends. This CDR3 is CSAREGHNNEQFF. CDR3 bases: TGCAGTGCTAGAGAGGGTCACAACAATGAGCAGTTCTTC.

The chain has TRBV20-1 and TRBJ2-7; D might be TRBD2 (6 bases). Germline CDR1 is DFQATT and CDR2 is SNEGSKA (reference sequence). V lost 6 bases and J 7 bases, leaving 16 bases between the germline ends. The CDR3 totals 12 residues. CDR3 in DNA: TGCAGTGCCGGGACTCACTTGGGAGAGCAGTACTTC. This sequence encodes CSAGTHLGEQYF.

This clonotype turned up a few times. CDR3 nucleotide sequence: TGTGCCAGCAGCCAAGATGTCAGCTCCTACGAGCAGTACTTC. Its protein is CASSQDVSSYEQYF. This rearrangement joins TRBV3-1 to TRBJ2-7; no clear D. Trimming left V 0 bases short and J 0 bases short, with 6 bases between. There are 14 residues in the CDR3. Germline values: CDR1 LGHDT, CDR2 YNNKEL (reference sequence).

This clonotype was detected ten times or more. The chain uses TRBV7-8 and TRBJ1-4; 8 bases align to TRBD1. Germline V gives CDR1 SGHVS, CDR2 FQNEAQ. This CDR3 contains 14 residues. J lost 4 bases, V lost 5 bases, and 3 bases had no gene match. The CDR3 region has the DNA TGTGCCAGCAGCCGGGACAGGCGTAATGAAAAACTGTTTTTT. This translates into CASSRDRRNEKLFF.

This clonotype showed up many times. This chain joins TRBV7-2 and TRBJ2-3; D gene ambiguous. V lost 4 bases and J lost 2, with 13 bases in between. The CDR3 runs 15 residues. Per germline, CDR1 SGHTA and CDR2 FQGNSA. The CDR3, as DNA: TGTGCCAGCAGCTCCGGACGGCCCCTCACAGATACGCAGTATTTT. Amino acids: CASSSGRPLTDTQYF.